This is a list of T cell receptor beta chains from one sample in a study of radiotherapy plus CTLA-4 blockade in lung cancer. Some clones are missing from TCRdb's copy, which holds only in-frame ones; the method was immunoSEQ multiplex PCR. The sample lists about 93,000 clones; around 88% were seen once. The sequencing here drew on peripheral blood, taken from a patient treated with radiotherapy plus ipilimumab. The receptors shown here come from a human donor with non-small cell lung cancer that progressed on radiotherapy plus ipilimumab. The CDR3 runs from the conserved cysteine through the conserved F or W.

j_gene | len | v_gene | CDR3aa
TRBJ1-2 | 15 | TRBV15 | CATSRDGRGSNGYTF
TRBJ2-1 | 11 | TRBV20-1 | CSAGRDYEQFF
TRBJ2-7 | 13 | TRBV13 | CASRKQGSYEQYF
TRBJ2-2 | 13 | TRBV30 | CAWSDGNTGELFF
TRBJ2-3 | 14 | TRBV2 | CASSVTSFTDTQYF
TRBJ2-3 | 13 | TRBV7-6 | CASSQYNTDTQYF
TRBJ2-7 | 15 | TRBV9 | CASSVGDTQPYEQYF
TRBJ2-7 | 13 | TRBV30 | CAWRLAGGIEQYF
TRBJ2-2 | 15 | TRBV2 | CASRRSGMNTGELFF
TRBJ1-1 | 17 | TRBV27 | CASSLSNPPDGNTEAFF
TRBJ2-3 | 15 | TRBV7-9 | CASSLVGGYTDTQYF
TRBJ2-7 | 13 | TRBV10-1 | CASSEGQGYEQYF
TRBJ2-7 | 15 | TRBV21-1 | CASSKEDRGLGEQYF
TRBJ2-7 | 13 | TRBV29-1 | CSTTGWSSYEQYF
TRBJ2-7 | 15 | TRBV6-5 | CASSYAGTKGHEQYF
TRBJ1-2 | 14 | TRBV7-2 | CASSPSRSGSGYTF
TRBJ1-3 | 11 | TRBV20-1 | CSARSGNTIYF
TRBJ2-3 | 10 | TRBV29-1 | CSVGTDTQYF
TRBJ2-5 | 14 | TRBV28 | CASSLQGFGETQYF
TRBJ2-3 | 14 | TRBV7-9 | CASSLWRATDTQYF
TRBJ2-7 | 14 | TRBV27 | CASSLAGGVYEQYF
TRBJ2-1 | 15 | TRBV6-6 | CASSSGLAGGDEQFF
TRBJ2-4 | 15 | TRBV5-1 | CASSLNRPDRAIQYF
TRBJ2-7 | 14 | TRBV7-8 | CASSLWGLSGEQYF
TRBJ2-2 | 16 | TRBV7-3 | CASSLQGTTNTGELFF
TRBJ2-1 | 16 | TRBV18 | CASSPNLQGSRNEQFF
TRBJ1-2 | 15 | TRBV6-5 | CASSTTGTGLYGYTF
TRBJ2-1 | 20 | TRBV30 | CAWSEVKAGGPSGLHNEQFF
TRBJ2-5 | 13 | TRBV11-2 | CASRRAPEETQYF
TRBJ2-3 | 16 | TRBV28 | CASSSPLAGSLDTQYF
TRBJ2-1 | 15 | TRBV7-9 | CASSSGLASYNEQFF
TRBJ2-4 | 16 | TRBV5-4 | CASSTTGGSGKNIQYF
TRBJ1-1 | 15 | TRBV7-8 | CASSLDRGLNTEAFF
TRBJ1-5 | 15 | TRBV27 | CASKPAQYSNQPQHF
TRBJ2-2 | 15 | TRBV5-1 | CASSLATLASGELFF
TRBJ2-7 | 12 | TRBV21-1 | CARLRRDNEQYF
TRBJ1-1 | 14 | TRBV29-1 | CSVGTGKGGTEAFF
TRBJ2-3 | 15 | TRBV2 | CASSAGTSVTDTQYF
TRBJ1-1 | 14 | TRBV27 | CASSSWERATEAFF
TRBJ2-2 | 15 | TRBV19 | CASRRGDTNTGELFF
TRBJ1-1 | 15 | TRBV30 | CAWRGIGYRETEAFF
TRBJ1-1 | 15 | TRBV5-1 | CASSLVGAMNTEAFF
TRBJ2-2 | 13 | TRBV2 | CATNVEHTGELFF
TRBJ2-5 | 14 | TRBV30 | CAWSVGRNQETQYF
TRBJ1-2 | 15 | TRBV27 | CASSLSLTTNYGYTF
TRBJ2-3 | 16 | TRBV9 | CASSPSTSGGLDTQYF